The 27 T cell receptor beta chains presented below share a single source sample, sequenced in a study of beta chain features in type 1 diabetes. The study reverse transcribed the entire isolated RNA, so it sequenced expressed TCRB transcripts. This table comes from immunoSEQ multiplex PCR, and its TCRdb copy is limited to in-frame clones, with some not included. The sample comprises over 500,000 clones, about 16% of which are singletons, and about 0.087% rests with the top ten. Sequencing was performed on naive CD4+ T cells from blood. The receptors shown here come from a man between 18 and 35 years old in good health.

The rearrangement links TRBV7-9 to TRBJ1-4, with D unresolved. CDR3 length: 13 amino acids. Germline-derived CDR1 and CDR2 are SEHNR and FQNEAQ (reference sequence). With 0 bases removed from V and 8 bases from J, the gap between germline ends came to 7 bases. CDR3 coding DNA: TGTGCCAGCAGCTTAGCCCAGTCGGAAAAACTGTTTTTT. Its translation is CASSLAQSEKLFF.

V and J are TRBV19 and TRBJ2-5; 8 bases line up with TRBD2. Germline lookup yields CDR1 LNHDA and CDR2 SQIVND (reference sequence). The CDR3 runs 15 residues. Trimming cost V 3 bases and J 11 bases; bases outside gene matches: 14. This chain's CDR3 is CASSIEGTSPWSQYF. CDR3 DNA sequence: TGTGCCAGTAGTATTGAAGGGACTAGTCCGTGGTCTCAGTACTTC.

This clone was observed a few times. This CDR3 reads CASSSPPTGGGGYTF. The CDR3, as DNA: TGTGCCAGCAGTTCTCCCCCGACAGGGGGTGGGGGCTACACCTTC. The chain recombines TRBV28 with TRBJ1-2; 9 bases line up with TRBD1. Germline CDR1 reads MDHEN; CDR2 reads SYDVKM. The CDR3 loop spans 15 amino acids. V lost 4 bases, J lost 8 bases, and 11 bases stayed unmatched.

Only a few counts were recorded for this clone. V usage is TRBV28 and J usage is TRBJ2-5; no definite D call. Deletions cut 4 bases from V and 7 bases from J, with 4 bases between. The CDR3 sequence is 10 residues long. CDR1 is MDHEN and CDR2 is SYDVKM in the germline V gene. The chain's CDR3 is CASSSWTQYF. The DNA for the CDR3 is TGTGCCAGCAGTTCTTGGACCCAGTACTTC.

The chain has TRBV4-1 and TRBJ1-2, with 8 nucleotides matching TRBD1. V gave up 4 bases and J gave up 6 bases; unmatched junction bases: 7. This CDR3 has 14 amino acids. Per the germline V gene, CDR1 is MGHRA and CDR2 is YSYEKL. Here the CDR3 reads CASSRGSTGDGYTF. The CDR3 region has the DNA TGCGCCAGCAGCCGCGGATCGACAGGGGATGGCTACACCTTC.

The chain employs TRBV9 and TRBJ2-1, with D unresolved. The CDR3 covers 15 residues. The germline CDR1 and CDR2 sequences are SGDLS and YYNGEE. V was clipped by 0 bases and J by 0 bases, with 7 bases between them. DNA of the CDR3: TGTGCCAGCAGCGTAGCTTCGAGCTCCTACAATGAGCAGTTCTTC. It yields the protein CASSVASSSYNEQFF. Combining the CDR3 with reference TRBV9 and TRBJ2-1 gives the whole variable domain DSGVTQTPKHLITATGQRVTLRCSPRSGDLSVYWYQQSLDQGLQFLIQYYNGEERAKGNILERFSAQQFPDLHSELNLSSLELGDSALYFCASSVASSSYNEQFFGPGTRLTVL.

The chain employs TRBV5-1 and TRBJ1-2; TRBD1 is a possible D gene (6 bases). V was clipped by 3 bases and J by 4 bases, with 13 bases between them. The CDR3 covers 14 residues. Germline V gene data show CDR1 as SGHRS and CDR2 as YFSETQ. Here the CDR3 reads CASSSDRRTYGYTF. CDR3 nucleotide sequence: TGCGCCAGCAGCTCGGACAGAAGAACCTATGGCTACACCTTC.

The chain joins TRBV2 to TRBJ1-1; TRBD1 agrees at 7 bases. The germline V gene has CDR1 SNHLY and CDR2 FYNNEI. The CDR3 extends over 16 amino acids. J was trimmed by 1 base and V by 3 bases; bases with no gene match: 8. The CDR3 DNA follows: TGTGCCAGCAGTGATTCCACAGGGGCGCGGAACACTGAAGCTTTCTTT. Translated: CASSDSTGARNTEAFF.

The chain couples TRBV10-3 to TRBJ2-4; TRBD1 is a possible D gene (6 bases). Looked up from germline, CDR1 is ENHRY and CDR2 is SYGVKD. Trimming removed 3 bases at V and 0 bases at J, with 12 bases between. This CDR3 comprises 16 residues. CDR3 sequence: CAISEADRIAKNIQYF. As DNA, the CDR3 is TGTGCCATCAGTGAAGCTGACAGGATAGCCAAAAACATTCAGTACTTC.

This clone was picked up a small number of times. The rearrangement uses TRBV2 and TRBJ1-5; TRBD1 matches 9 bases. V dropped 6 bases and J dropped 3; count of bases not matched to a gene: 3. CDR1 is SNHLY, CDR2 FYNNEI, per germline. This CDR3 is built from 14 residues. The CDR3 coding sequence is TGTGCCAGCAGAGGGGACAGGGCCAATCAGCCCCAGCATTTT. Encoded protein: CASRGDRANQPQHF. Variable domain in full (rest from reference TRBV2 and TRBJ1-5): EPEVTQTPSHQVTQMGQEVILRCVPISNHLYFYWYRQILGQKVEFLVSFYNNEISEKSEIFDDQFSVERPDGSNFTLKIRSTKLEDSAMYFCASRGDRANQPQHFGDGTRLSIL.

Remarks on this clone: Sequence at one end of the junction differs from germline and may be a read error. This chain uses TRBV28 with TRBJ1-5; 8 bases agree with TRBD1. Looked up from germline, CDR1 is MDHEN and CDR2 is SYDVKM. The CDR3 runs to 14 residues. The CDR3 region has the DNA TGCGCCAGCAGTTCAGGGGGCCTGGCGCAGCCCCAGCATTTT. It is translated as CASSSGGLAQPQHF.

The gene calls are TRBV7-2 and TRBJ2-5; no clear D. V was pared by 5 bases and J by 5 bases, with 21 bases between. Germline V gives CDR1 SGHTA, CDR2 FQGNSA. The CDR3 sequence is 16 residues long. The CDR3 is CASSVTRTYPRETQYF. The DNA of the CDR3 is TGTGCCAGCAGCGTGACTCGTACTTATCCACGGGAGACCCAGTACTTC.

The CDR3 DNA is TGTGCCAGCAGCGCTCCGGGACACTCCATGAACACTGAAGCTTTCTTT. This codes for CASSAPGHSMNTEAFF. The V gene is TRBV21-1, the J gene TRBJ1-1; the table calls TRBD1, which could not be checked here. TRBV21-1 is a recognized pseudogene. The CDR3 has 16 amino acids.

The rearrangement links TRBV28 to TRBJ2-4, with 7 bases aligning to TRBD2. Germline-derived CDR1 and CDR2 are MDHEN and SYDVKM. The CDR3 contains 14 residues. The V segment lost 5 bases and the J segment 0 bases; nucleotides outside the gene matches: 1. CDR3 loop: CASSGGGAKNIQYF. The CDR3 coding sequence is TGTGCCAGCAGTGGCGGGGGAGCCAAAAACATTCAGTACTTC. The full variable domain, in which reference TRBV28 and TRBJ2-4 provide the parts outside the CDR3, is DVKVTQSSRYLVKRTGEKVFLECVQDMDHENMFWYRQDPGLGLRLIYFSYDVKMKEKGDIPEGYSVSREKKERFSLILESASTNQTSMYLCASSGGGAKNIQYFGAGTRLSVL.

V gene TRBV5-4 combines with J gene TRBJ2-1; 13 nucleotides align to TRBD2. V lost 2 bases and J lost 6; bases outside the gene matches: 2. Per the germline V gene, CDR1 is SGHNT and CDR2 is YYREEE (reference sequence). The CDR3 loop spans 15 amino acids. The CDR3 DNA is TGTGCCAGCAGCTTCGGACTAGCGGGAGTCAATGAGCAGTTCTTC. It translates to CASSFGLAGVNEQFF.

This clone was found a few times. This sequence joins TRBV6-5 and TRBJ2-7, with no clear D. The germline CDR1 and CDR2 sequences are MNHEY and SVGAGI. The CDR3 is made up of 12 amino acids. The CDR3 coding sequence is TGTCTCAGCCTCGGACCCTCCTACGAGCAGTACTTC. Its translation: CLSLGPSYEQYF.

The chain couples TRBV5-1 to TRBJ2-3; D perhaps matches TRBD2 (7 bases). The CDR3 is 15 residues long. Germline CDR1 is SGHRS and CDR2 is YFSETQ. V gave up 3 bases and J gave up 2 bases, with 13 bases separating them. The CDR3 DNA reads TGCGCCAGCAGCTGGGGAGGGGGAAACACAGATACGCAGTATTTT. It yields the protein CASSWGGGNTDTQYF.

In the case of this clone: This specimen includes other DNA sequences encoding the same CDR3. In DNA form, the CDR3 reads TGTGCCAGCAGTACCCAGGGGCGGCCCACTGAAGCTTTCTTT. It encodes CASSTQGRPTEAFF. V usage is TRBV27 and J usage is TRBJ1-1; possible D gene TRBD1, 6 bases. Germline CDR1 is MNHEY and CDR2 is SMNVEV (reference sequence). V lost 5 bases and J 4 bases, leaving 14 bases between the germline ends. The CDR3 runs to 14 residues.

The rearrangement uses TRBV15 and TRBJ1-2, with TRBD1 matching over 8 bases. The CDR3 is 14 residues long. J was trimmed by 3 bases and V by 2 bases; bases with no gene match: 2. Germline CDR1 and CDR2: LNHNV and YYDKDF (reference sequence). In DNA, the CDR3 is TGTGCCACCAGCAGAAAGGGACAGGACTATGGCTACACCTTC. Amino acids: CATSRKGQDYGYTF.

This clone was observed a handful of times. The chain couples TRBV7-2 to TRBJ1-2, with D maybe TRBD1 (6 bases). Trimming took 5 bases from V and 4 from J, leaving 14 bases between them. The CDR3 contains 14 residues. The V gene's germline CDR1 is SGHTA and CDR2 FQGNSA. CDR3 nucleotide sequence: TGTGCCAGCAGCGCTCTGACAGGAACCTATGGCTACACCTTC. This translates into CASSALTGTYGYTF. Based on the CDR3 plus reference TRBV7-2 and TRBJ1-2, the full variable domain is GAGVSQSPSNKVTEKGKDVELRCDPISGHTALYWYRQSLGQGLEFLIYFQGNSAPDKSGLPSDRFSAERTGGSVSTLTIQRTQQEDSAVYLCASSALTGTYGYTFGSGTRLTVV.

The chain combines TRBV7-2 with TRBJ1-1; unclear D gene. In germline, CDR1 is SGHTA, CDR2 FQGNSA. Trimming shortened V by 6 bases and J by 5 bases, and 13 bases separated the two germline ends. This CDR3 region has 13 residues. The CDR3 here is CASRFTWRTEAFF. The CDR3 DNA is TGTGCCAGCAGATTTACTTGGAGGACTGAAGCTTTCTTT.

This clone has more than one count but fewer than ten. The chain combines TRBV7-7 with TRBJ2-5; TRBD2 agrees at 8 bases. The J segment lost 5 bases and the V segment lost 3 bases, leaving 14 bases of the junction unmatched. The CDR3 is 17 amino acids. Germline lookup yields CDR1 SSHAT and CDR2 FNYEAQ (reference sequence). DNA of the CDR3: TGTGCCAGCAGCTTTAGTCTCAGCGGGAGTGTTTTGGAGACCCAGTACTTC. Protein sequence: CASSFSLSGSVLETQYF. Combining the CDR3 with reference TRBV7-7 and TRBJ2-5 gives the whole variable domain GAGVSQSPRYKVTKRGQDVTLRCDPISSHATLYWYQQALGQGPEFLTYFNYEAQPDKSGLPSDRFSAERPEGSISTLTIQRTEQRDSAMYRCASSFSLSGSVLETQYFGPGTRLLVL.

V and J are TRBV5-4 and TRBJ1-3, with unresolved D. CDR1 is SGHNT, CDR2 YYREEE, per germline (reference sequence). The CDR3 spans 12 residues. Trimming shortened V by 4 bases and J by 4 bases, and 6 bases separated the two germline ends. CDR3 loop: CASSGRGNTIYF. In nucleotides, the CDR3 is TGTGCCAGCAGCGGCAGGGGAAACACCATATATTTT.

The CDR3 sequence is CASSLDRTGELFF. The CDR3 DNA follows: TGTGCCAGCAGCTTAGATCGCACCGGGGAGCTGTTTTTT. The gene calls are TRBV7-2 and TRBJ2-2; D not certain. Germline V gives CDR1 SGHTA, CDR2 FQGNSA. Between the trimmed V and J ends, which lost 1 base and 4 bases, there was a span of 4 bases. The CDR3 totals 13 residues.

The chain uses TRBV7-8 and TRBJ2-3, with 10 bases matching TRBD2. The CDR3 is 18 amino acids. The germline CDR1 and CDR2 sequences are SGHVS and FQNEAQ. With V trimmed by 5 bases and J by 1 base, 12 bases remained unmatched. In DNA form, the CDR3 reads TGTGCCAGCAGCCTCCAACGGACTAGCGGAGCCGGCACAGATACGCAGTATTTT. Translation gives CASSLQRTSGAGTDTQYF.

This clone was seen a handful of times. This chain uses TRBV30 with TRBJ2-7; no definite D call. CDR3 length: 11 residues. Trimming pared 0 bases from V and 9 bases from J, leaving 9 bases between. The germline V gene encodes CDR1 GTSNPN and CDR2 SVGIG (reference sequence). CDR3 bases: TGTGCCTGGAGTGTAAGTGCAGGGCAGTACTTC. It encodes CAWSVSAGQYF. Full variable domain (outside the CDR3, taken from reference TRBV30 and TRBJ2-7): SQTIHQWPATLVQPVGSPLSLECTVEGTSNPNLYWYRQAAGRGLQLLFYSVGIGQISSEVPQNLSASRPQDRQFILSSKKLLLSDSGFYLCAWSVSAGQYFGPGTRLTVT.

This clone was seen more than once but under ten times. CDR3 residues: CASSPQYLGTENNEQFF. CDR3 DNA sequence: TGTGCCAGCTCACCGCAGTACCTCGGGACAGAGAACAATGAGCAGTTCTTC. The genes are TRBV18 and TRBJ2-1; 7 positions agree with TRBD1. V gave up 3 bases and J gave up 5 bases; unmatched junction bases: 13. CDR3 length: 17 amino acids. Germline V gives CDR1 KGHSH, CDR2 LQKENI.